This is a list of T cell receptor beta chains from one sample in a study of graft-versus-host responses after intestinal transplantation. Method: immunoSEQ multiplex PCR; TCRdb's copy keeps in-frame clones and lacks some. The sample shows roughly 10,000 clones, approximately 30% of them seen only once. This specimen consisted of alloreactive CD4+ T cells from a mixed lymphocyte reaction culture, obtained before transplantation. The receptors come from a human patient who was an organ donor for intestinal transplantation. CDR3s include the opening cysteine and the closing phenylalanine or tryptophan. A D gene is named only where the DNA matches it firmly. Only some rows state a clone size, as once, few, many or a class for expanded clones.

clone_size	d_call	v_call	j_call	cdr3_length	cdr3_nt	cdr3_aa
.	TRBD2	TRBV6-6	TRBJ2-5	12	TGTGCCAGCAGTTGGGGGGGAGAGACCCAGTACTTC	CASSWGGETQYF
once	.	TRBV5-8	TRBJ1-1	17	TGTGCCAGCCTGGGGGAACACAGGGTATGGAGGAACACTGAAGCTTTCTTT	CASLGEHRVWRNTEAFF
.	TRBD2	TRBV7-9	TRBJ2-5	16	TGTGCCAGCAGCGGGGGAAGCGGGGGGGCCCTAGAGACCCAGTACTTC	CASSGGSGGALETQYF
.	.	TRBV19	TRBJ1-3	13	TGTGCCAGTAATCCGAGCTCTGGAAACACCATATATTTT	CASNPSSGNTIYF
.	.	TRBV27	TRBJ1-6	13	TGTGCCAGCAGTCCGCGGACAGATTCACCCCTCCACTTT	CASSPRTDSPLHF
.	TRBD2	TRBV27	TRBJ2-5	17	TGTGCCAGCAGCATAGCGGGGGGGCCCCTTTTGGCAGAGACCCAGTACTTC	CASSIAGGPLLAETQYF
few	.	TRBV5-1	TRBJ2-3	13	TGCGCCAGCAGCGTAGGGGACACAGATACGCAGTATTTT	CASSVGDTDTQYF
.	TRBD1	TRBV7-2	TRBJ2-7	15	TGTGCCAGCAGCTCGGGACAGGGCAGGATCGACGAGCAGTACTTC	CASSSGQGRIDEQYF
.	TRBD1	TRBV5-1	TRBJ2-1	14	TGCGCCAGCAGTAGACAGGGGGACTACAATGAGCAGTTCTTC	CASSRQGDYNEQFF
.	.	TRBV4-3	TRBJ2-1	15	TGCGCCAGCAGCCTCCATCCTACCAAGACAAATGAGCAGTTCTTC	CASSLHPTKTNEQFF